A selection of T cell receptor beta chains follows, all from one sample in a study of blood T cell repertoires in COVID-19. Measured with immunoSEQ multiplex PCR; TCRdb has only the in-frame clones, and not every one. Among over 95,000 clones listed, around nine tenths were seen once. The sequencing input was peripheral blood. All receptors come from a woman aged 70-85 years who had recovered from COVID-19. Each CDR3 is given with its conserved first and last residue. A D gene is named only where the DNA matches it firmly. Rows may omit the clone size; those that give it use once, few, many or a size class.

J,size,V,D,DNA,CDR3
TRBJ1-6,few,TRBV19,NA,TGTGCCAGTAGCGTAACAGGGAGCGCCTATAATTCACCCCTCCACTTT,CASSVTGSAYNSPLHF
TRBJ2-3,NA,TRBV4-1,TRBD2,TGCGCCAGCAGCCAACGTAGCGGGAGAGGAGGCACAGATACGCAGTATTTT,CASSQRSGRGGTDTQYF
TRBJ1-1,NA,TRBV19,NA,TGTGCCAGTAGTATGGGCAGCCTCATGAACACTGAAGCTTTCTTT,CASSMGSLMNTEAFF
TRBJ1-2,NA,TRBV18,NA,TGTGCCAGCTCACCGGGCTCTAACTATGGCTACACCTTC,CASSPGSNYGYTF
TRBJ1-1,NA,TRBV7-2,TRBD1,TGTGCCAGCAGCTCAACTACAGGGGCCGGGAGCACTGAAGCTTTCTTT,CASSSTTGAGSTEAFF
TRBJ1-4,NA,TRBV5-1,TRBD1,TGCGCCAGCAGCTTGGATCCCCCAGGACAGGGGATCTTTGGGGAAAAACTGTTTTTT,CASSLDPPGQGIFGEKLFF
TRBJ2-7,few,TRBV28,TRBD2,TGTGCCAGCAGTTCTCCCGGGAGGACCTCCTACGAGCAGTACTTC,CASSSPGRTSYEQYF
TRBJ2-6,once,TRBV6-1,TRBD1,TGTGCCAGCAGTGGGGGGGACAGGGGGCGGCCCGGGGCCAACGTCCTGACTTTC,CASSGGDRGRPGANVLTF
TRBJ2-7,NA,TRBV7-2,NA,TGTGCCAGCAGCCCATGGTGGGGGCGAGGGAACGAGCAGTACTTC,CASSPWWGRGNEQYF
TRBJ1-1,NA,TRBV7-2,TRBD1,TGTGCCAGCAGCTTGGACAGGGTCTACACTGAAGCTTTCTTT,CASSLDRVYTEAFF
TRBJ2-7,NA,TRBV27,NA,TGTGCCAGCAGTTTATTCGGCGCGGGCCCCGCCTACGAGCAGTACTTC,CASSLFGAGPAYEQYF
TRBJ1-1,NA,TRBV29-1,NA,TGCAGCGCTCACCCTCTTGGGCCCAGAGCTTTCTTT,CSAHPLGPRAFF
TRBJ2-7,NA,TRBV5-1,NA,TGCGCCAGCAGCTCCGGTAGAAAGGAGAACGAGCAGTACTTC,CASSSGRKENEQYF
TRBJ2-7,NA,TRBV5-1,NA,TGCGCCAGCAGCTTGTTACAGGAGAAGTACTTC,CASSLLQEKYF
TRBJ2-7,NA,TRBV7-2,TRBD1,TGTGCCAGCGCCCCTACCCGGGACAGTACCTACGAGCAGTACTTC,CASAPTRDSTYEQYF
TRBJ2-1,NA,TRBV4-2,TRBD2,TGTGCCAGCAGCCCCTCGGGACTAGCTAATGAGCAGTTCTTC,CASSPSGLANEQFF
TRBJ1-6,NA,TRBV10-3,TRBD1,TGTGCCATCAGTGAGCGACAGGGGGCTCGGTATAATTCACCCCTCCACTTT,CAISERQGARYNSPLHF
TRBJ2-7,NA,TRBV4-3,NA,TGCGCCAGCAGCCGCAGCTCGGGACTCTCCTACGAGCAGTACTTC,CASSRSSGLSYEQYF
TRBJ2-7,NA,TRBV18,TRBD1,TGTGCCAGCTCACCGTCCAGGACAGGAGCCTACGAGCAGTACTTC,CASSPSRTGAYEQYF
TRBJ2-7,NA,TRBV4-3,TRBD2,TGCGCCAGCAGCCAAGGTTTTGGGACTACCTACGAGCAGTACTTC,CASSQGFGTTYEQYF
TRBJ1-1,NA,TRBV11-2,NA,TGTGCCAGCAGCTTAAGGGGCGAAGGGAGGGGCACTGAAGCTTTCTTT,CASSLRGEGRGTEAFF
TRBJ2-2,NA,TRBV28,NA,TGTGCCAGCAGCCAACCGAGACAGGACACCGGGGAGCTGTTTTTT,CASSQPRQDTGELFF
TRBJ2-3,few,TRBV7-2,NA,TGTGCCAGCAGCTTCTTTAGCAGCACAGATACGCAGTATTTT,CASSFFSSTDTQYF
TRBJ2-3,NA,TRBV5-4,NA,TGTGCCAGCAGCTTGAGTGGGAGTGAGGCAGATACGCAGTATTTT,CASSLSGSEADTQYF
TRBJ1-1,NA,TRBV5-6,TRBD1,TGTGCCAGCAGTTTGAGTCCGGACAGGGGGAACACTGAAGCTTTCTTT,CASSLSPDRGNTEAFF
TRBJ1-6,NA,TRBV14,TRBD1,TGTGCCAGCAGCCAACGACAGGGGATGAATTCACCCCTCCACTTT,CASSQRQGMNSPLHF
TRBJ1-2,NA,TRBV28,TRBD1,TGTGCCAGTAGGGGACAGAGAGGCTACACCTTC,CASRGQRGYTF
TRBJ1-2,NA,TRBV18,TRBD1,TGTGCCAGCTCACCGGGGCCCGGACAGGGGGACGAAGGCAACTATGGCTACACCTTC,CASSPGPGQGDEGNYGYTF
TRBJ2-7,NA,TRBV4-3,TRBD2,TGCGCCAGCAGCCGCGTACTAGCGCAGAACCCCTACGAGCAGTACTTC,CASSRVLAQNPYEQYF
TRBJ2-2,NA,TRBV24-1,TRBD1,TGTGCCACCAGTGATTGGGGACAGGGGAACACCGGGGAGCTGTTTTTT,CATSDWGQGNTGELFF
TRBJ1-5,NA,TRBV18,TRBD1,TGTGCCAGCTCACTCGGACAGGGTTCTAGCAATCAGCCCCAGCATTTT,CASSLGQGSSNQPQHF
TRBJ2-3,NA,TRBV2,NA,TGTGCCAGCAGTGTGGGCGGCACAGATACGCAGTATTTT,CASSVGGTDTQYF
TRBJ2-1,NA,TRBV7-3,NA,TGTGCCAGCAGCACAGGGCTCCCTAAGAATGAGCAGTTCTTC,CASSTGLPKNEQFF
TRBJ1-6,NA,TRBV9,NA,TGTGCCAGCAGCGTAGTCGCCGGGCCCCTCCACTTT,CASSVVAGPLHF
TRBJ2-2,NA,TRBV6-5,NA,TGTGCCAGCAGCCTAACAGGGAACACCGGGGAGCTGTTTTTT,CASSLTGNTGELFF
TRBJ2-1,NA,TRBV7-2,TRBD2,TGTGCCAGCAGCTTTACCTCCGGGACTAGCGGGACTAATGAGCAGTTCTTC,CASSFTSGTSGTNEQFF
TRBJ1-5,few,TRBV6-2/TRBV6-3,NA,TGTGCCAGCAGTCCGGGGTATCCCGGCCAGCCCCAGCATTTT,CASSPGYPGQPQHF
TRBJ2-6,NA,TRBV5-1,NA,TGCGCCAGCAGCGCGGGACCCGGCGGGGCCAACGTCCTGACTTTC,CASSAGPGGANVLTF
TRBJ2-3,NA,TRBV4-3,NA,TGCGCCAGCAGCCAAGATGCAGGGTTCGGTGCAGATACGCAGTATTTT,CASSQDAGFGADTQYF
TRBJ2-3,NA,TRBV30,TRBD1,TGTGCCTGGGACAGGGGAGGCACAGATACGCAGTATTTT,CAWDRGGTDTQYF
TRBJ2-7,NA,TRBV28,TRBD2,TGTGCCAGCAGTGCCGGGACTAGCGGAAACGAGCAGTACTTC,CASSAGTSGNEQYF
TRBJ2-3,NA,TRBV19,NA,TGTGCCAGTAGTCCTAGGACACTTAGCACAGATACGCAGTATTTT,CASSPRTLSTDTQYF
TRBJ2-2,many,TRBV7-9,TRBD2,TGTGCCAGCAGCACAACTAGCGGGAGAGGCGGCGGGGAGCTGTTTTTT,CASSTTSGRGGGELFF
TRBJ1-1,NA,TRBV2,NA,TGTGCCAGCAGGAACAGGGTAGCTGAAGCTTTCTTT,CASRNRVAEAFF
TRBJ2-5,NA,TRBV5-6,TRBD2,TGTGCCAGCAGCCCCTATAGCGGGGAAGAGACCCAGTACTTC,CASSPYSGEETQYF
TRBJ2-2,NA,TRBV27,NA,TGTGCCAGCAGTCGAGGTTTCGACACCGGGGAGCTGTTTTTT,CASSRGFDTGELFF
TRBJ2-4,NA,TRBV6-5,TRBD1,TGTGCCAGCAGGACGTCAGGGGGTGGCAAAAACATTCAGTACTTC,CASRTSGGGKNIQYF
TRBJ1-1,NA,TRBV7-2,NA,TGTGCCAGCAGCCCTCGACAGAACACTGAAGCTTTCTTT,CASSPRQNTEAFF
TRBJ1-5,NA,TRBV27,NA,TGTGCCAGCAGTCTATACAGGGGCAATCAGCCCCAGCATTTT,CASSLYRGNQPQHF